This entry is about one TCR beta chain. CDR1 is SGHTA, CDR2 FQGNSA, per germline. CDR3 size: 14 residues. The TRB cDNA libraries were prepared by 5' RACE with UMI labels. From its re-call of the 5' RACE reads, TCRdb lists each CDR3 protein once, without DNA. Its table records tens of thousands of distinct CDR3 sequences. Naive CD8+ T cells showed a CD45RO-CCR7+CD27+CD95- phenotype. This record comes from a study of CXCR3-negative and CXCR3-positive naive CD8 T cells. The TCR originated in a human donor in good health. Some clones in this sample may be carry-over from other donors' samples. The J gene is TRBJ2-7, the V gene TRBV7-2. The sample was naive CXCR3- CD8+ T cells from blood. Subset described: CD45RO-CCR7+CD27+CD95- naive CD8+ T cells lacking CXCR3 (TNR3-). The CDR3 sequence: CASSSSGGYDEQYF.